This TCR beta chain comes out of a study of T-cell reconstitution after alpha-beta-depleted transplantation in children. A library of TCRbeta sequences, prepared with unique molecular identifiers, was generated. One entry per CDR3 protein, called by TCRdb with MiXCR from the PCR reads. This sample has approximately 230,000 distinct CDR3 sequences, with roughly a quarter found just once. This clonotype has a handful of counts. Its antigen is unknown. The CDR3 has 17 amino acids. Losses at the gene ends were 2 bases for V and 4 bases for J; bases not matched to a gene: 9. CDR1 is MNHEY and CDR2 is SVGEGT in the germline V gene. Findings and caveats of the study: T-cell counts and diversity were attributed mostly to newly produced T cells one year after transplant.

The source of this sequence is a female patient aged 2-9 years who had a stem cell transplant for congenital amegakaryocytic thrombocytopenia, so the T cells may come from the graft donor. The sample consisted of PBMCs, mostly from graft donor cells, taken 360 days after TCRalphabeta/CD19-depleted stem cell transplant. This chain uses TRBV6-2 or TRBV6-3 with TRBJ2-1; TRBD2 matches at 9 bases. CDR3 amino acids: CASSYGGSGSMYNEQFF. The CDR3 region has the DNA TGTGCCAGCAGTTACGGGGGTAGCGGGAGTATGTACAATGAGCAGTTCTTC.